This section outlines one TCR beta chain sequence together with its context. The antigen this receptor binds is unknown. No clone much larger than this one lies a single base away; base qualities are absent. Based on the germline V gene, the CDR1 and CDR2 sequences are MGHDK and SYGVNS. The trim is 6 bases for V and 8 bases for J, with a gap of 13 bases between the germline ends. Measured from the cysteine to the phenylalanine, the CDR3 is 13 residues long. Only CDR3 DNA remains: 39 bases, in frame from the first base. From each donor, a single peripheral blood sample of 100 to 150 mL on average was drawn into heparinised tubes. Naive, central memory, regulatory and stem cell-like memory CD4+ T cells were sorted on a BD FACSAria II using a panel including CD45RO, CCR7, CD25, CD127, CD95 and CD27. Purity was above 95% for every sorted population. PBMCs were isolated immediately by Lymphoprep density gradient centrifugation and stained directly without culture. So that batch effects would be minimized, each experiment stained and sorted samples in pairs, pairing one healthy donor with one patient.

These data belong to a study of beta chain features in type 1 diabetes (dated by TCRdb to the late 2010s). Background for the entire study: Mean age, gender distribution, total cell number and subset yield did not differ between patients and healthy donors. Naive and central memory subsets were obtained from all 30 or so donors, but regulatory and stem cell-like memory subsets were isolated from only 8 patients and roughly eight healthy donors. A total of some 100,000,000 sorted cells were examined across all samples, and the number of cells per subset was strongly correlated with RNA yield. In the study, TCRB repertoires of sorted circulating CD4+ T cell subsets from recently diagnosed type 1 diabetes patients were compared with those of matched healthy donors. Broader findings and caveats from the paper: Fewer insertions and more nucleotide deletions at VDJ recombination sites were observed in patients with type 1 diabetes, implying thymic rearrangement abnormalities. Because cDNA was sequenced instead of genomic DNA, activated cells with high expression could be over-represented, although the groups did not differ in activation or CD3 levels. In all four CD4+ subsets, TCRB CDR3 length was moderately but significantly shorter in type 1 diabetes patients. PCR might favor shorter templates, but patient and control samples were amplified and corrected together, so any skew would affect both groups equally. The naive, central memory and regulatory TCRB repertoires appeared to resemble one another more closely among patients than among healthy donors. Because small numbers of individuals were included in the HLA sub-analyses, any influence of HLA type on TCRB rearrangement was left unresolved.

The entire isolated RNA was reverse transcribed using the High Capacity cDNA Reverse Transcription Kit, and thus expressed TCRB transcripts were sequenced. Naive, central memory and regulatory T cell samples underwent deep immunoSEQ sequencing, averaging about 3.57 million total reads per sample. Sorted cells were lysed in RLT buffer and RNA was extracted with DNase-treated RNeasy Micro or Mini kits, depending on cell number. Each cell subset was processed on its own to prevent cross-contamination, while patient and healthy donor samples were processed together. The immunoSEQ multiplex PCR was used to amplify TCRB sequences from cDNA, generating 87-bp fragments that spanned the CDR3 region. Sequencing of the amplicons was performed on the Illumina HiSeq platform. The study's own analysis went as follows. PCR bias was computationally corrected using synthetic template baselines, reads within Hamming distance 2 were collapsed, and singletons that could not be merged were discarded. By aligning reads against IMGT, V, D and J genes, CDR3 length, and insertions or deletions at six rearrangement sites were assigned. Clonotype counts were normalized to sorted cell number within each subset before computing true diversity and Gini coefficients with the tcR R package. The overlap coefficient, calculated on TCRB nucleotide sequences, was used to quantify repertoire sharing. As a proxy for the pre-selection repertoire, out-of-frame TCRB sequences from naive cells were analyzed. TCRdb's version of the immuneACCESS table is confined to in-frame rearrangements and falls short of the full clone set. An unresolved V gene accounts for under half of the shortfall where checked; the remainder is of unknown origin. V, J and clone size were drawn from that table, and D and trimming were deduced from the DNA. Present in this sample are under 850,000 clones, around an eighth of which were seen just once. Together, the top ten hold 0.022% of the sample.

This clonotype was obtained from a man in his late teens or twenties with type 1 diabetes. The specimen was naive CD4+ T cells from blood. This specimen's cell subset or site label, interpreted: true naive CD4+ T cells. Here the chain combines TRBV25-1 and TRBJ1-4; TRBD1 could be the D gene, as 5 bases match. The CDR3 corresponds to CASSRQSEEKLFF. The DNA reads TGTGCCAGCAGCAGACAGTCGGAAGAAAAACTGTTTTTT.